The entry below gives a single TCR beta chain sequence along with its context. This sample is part of a study of T cells in tuberculosis. Germline CDR1 reads SEHNR; CDR2 reads FQNEAQ (reference sequence). This CDR3 region has 11 residues. Trimming pared 5 bases from V and 0 bases from J, leaving 2 bases between. This table comes from immunoSEQ multiplex PCR, and its TCRdb copy is limited to in-frame clones, with some not included. The sample has 25,000 to 40,000 clones, around 90% seen once; the top ten hold 7% to 8%. V and J are TRBV7-9 and TRBJ2-7; D remains ambiguous. The TCR comes from a donor aged 10 to 29 with latent tuberculosis or without tuberculosis infection. Some clones in this sample may be carry-over from other donors' samples. Sequencing input: PBMCs. CDR3 in amino acids: CASSHSYEQYF. The CDR3, as DNA: TGTGCCAGCAGCCACTCCTACGAGCAGTACTTC.